This note documents a single T cell receptor (beta chain) sequence. The antigen it binds to is not known. Per-base qualities were not stored, and no clone one base away is much larger. The cohort was made up of approximately 670 healthy bone marrow donors. At the time of sampling, all cohort members were nominally healthy, though unrecorded immune exposures were likely present. The donor was CMV seronegative and belonged to the group of 352 seronegative cohort members. Every donor gave a peripheral blood sample, and the peripheral blood mononuclear cells from that sample were used for TCR beta sequencing. The Qiagen DNeasy Blood Extraction Kit was used to extract genomic DNA from the blood cell samples. This entry comes from a study of cytomegalovirus exposure and HLA in healthy donors (TCRdb year 2017). Looking at the study overall: An earlier analysis of about 560 of the donors reported approximately 260 Gb of sequence data and 95 million to 140 million unique TCR beta sequences obtained from approximately 180 million T cells. About 320 gigabases of sequencing data and 80 million or so unique TCR sequences were included in an early release covering 500 to 750 HLA-typed donors. Among the roughly 410 genotyped donors, under 90% belonged to the genetic ancestry cluster associated with self-reported Caucasian donors. The study aimed to test whether cataloging public T cell receptors could reveal signatures of past pathogen exposure. Using immunosequencing, the study profiled T cell repertoires from around 670 subjects and related those repertoires to cytomegalovirus serostatus. A separate validation cohort of approximately 130 different subjects was used in addition to the approximately 640-subject first cohort. The study combined high-throughput TCR immunosequencing, statistical association of individual TCRs with disease status, and machine learning to predict cytomegalovirus infection status. A later analysis re-examined previously published TCR beta repertoires from 500 to 700 donors and added high-resolution HLA genotyping to investigate patterns of TCR occurrence. Rather than drawing on any new phenotypic data, the later analysis identified candidate immune exposures from TCR beta sequences and the way those sequences occurred across donors. To decide whether each TCR beta V gene segment behaved as functional or pseudogenic, an earlier analysis of fewer than 750 of the donors relied on high-throughput TCR beta sequencing. Donor age, sex, ethnicity and CMV serostatus were compiled together with the repertoire data. A later genetic analysis used genome-wide SNP genotypes for about 60% of the roughly 700 donors, treating that subset as a discovery cohort. All discovery cohort repertoires had been generated on a single sequencing platform. Class I and class II HLA loci were covered by the typing at four-digit resolution. Typing coverage differed by locus: A, B, C, DRB1 and DQB1 were typed in about 629-640 donors, DQA1 in 522, DPA1 in 600 to 610, and DPB1 in roughly 450. About 5 DR-DQ haplotypes were handled as single units for association and clustering, since linkage in the cohort was strong. On average, roughly 250,000 unique TCR beta nucleotide sequences were sequenced per donor among a few hundred genotyped donors of the cohort, with roughly 19% of those sequences being non-productive.

Here is what the overall study found, with its caveats: According to a later analysis, most CMV-associated TCR beta chains appeared to be HLA-restricted, and the HLA associations seemed to be driven largely by CMV exposure. Because HLA typing was missing for some donors at each locus, association tests included only the typed subset. The 87-base-pair reads could not distinguish some IMGT-functional V segments, including TRBV6-2 and TRBV6-3, so those segments were excluded. According to the authors, the approach could potentially be generalized to other disease states and immunological phenotypes. Most TCR sequences were seen in very few donors, while some public TCRs were found in many individuals. The classifier was reported to diagnose cytomegalovirus status with high specificity and sensitivity in both the original cohort and the validation cohort. A few of the identified cytomegalovirus-associated TCR beta chains were confirmed in vitro to be specific for cytomegalovirus antigens. Roughly uniform sequencing depth across donors was assumed in presence/absence analyses, although this assumption may not hold. Strong co-occurrence of HLA alleles, especially DR and DQ, made assigning TCR associations to individual alleles difficult. Several of the top co-occurrence clusters appeared to be linked to parvovirus B19, influenza, CMV and Epstein-Barr virus, according to a later analysis. Broadly in line with IMGT annotations, most TCR beta V segments showed up in productive rearrangements about 90% or about 30% of the time in an earlier analysis of a few hundred of the donors. Because counts were too low, roughly 18 rarely observed V segments, including chromosome 9 orphons, were left out of the earlier analysis of 587 of the donors. In a later analysis, HLA-associated TCR beta chains were found to be more clonally expanded and to have lower generation probabilities than equally common non-associated chains. Immune exposure information for the cohort was limited to CMV serostatus. A cluster of highly shared sequence variants was judged likely to represent a technical artifact of the sequencing pipeline. The cohort was sequenced for TCR beta chains only, and without alpha or paired-chain data the features that could be detected were limited. The study listed 150 to 200 TCR beta chains as associated with cytomegalovirus. In a later analysis, the rate of TCR association differed among HLA loci, with DRB1 alleles having the most associated TCRs and HLA-C alleles having the fewest. In a later genetic analysis, a missense DCLRE1C variant was associated with V-gene and J-gene trimming of TCR beta chains, and the association was replicated in an independent cohort. A further reported finding was that TCR beta sequences accurately predicted the HLA-A and HLA-B alleles for most subjects in the first cohort. Compared with the approximately 600-donor mean, donors in an Asian-associated ancestry cluster had fewer N-insertions in productive TCRs, according to a later genetic analysis. A later analysis associated about 17,000 TCR beta sequences with specific HLA alleles at a false discovery rate of 0.05. Linkage disequilibrium might explain the correlated functional status among segregating V segments, but an unknown experimental factor could not be ruled out.

Based on the germline V gene, the CDR1 and CDR2 sequences are SGDLS and YYNGEE. The CDR3 numbers 15 residues from cysteine through phenylalanine. Left in the record is the CDR3 DNA by itself, 45 bases read in frame from the first base. A distance of 14 bases separates the germline ends of V and J, which lose 3 bases and 5 bases respectively. Libraries came from the immunoSEQ multiplex PCR assay. For the multiplex PCR, a mixture combining 60 forward primers for TCR Vbeta segments and 13 reverse primers for TCR Jbeta segments was used. The CDR3 region of rearranged TCR beta genes was amplified from genomic DNA with a multiplex PCR assay. The amplified TCR beta libraries were sequenced on the Illumina HiSeq System as 87-base-pair reads. From the authors' description of their analysis: Across the roughly 670 repertoires, a later analysis counted 75 million to 90 million unique TCR beta chains, 9.5 million to 12 million of which were shared by at least two donors. Raw reads were error-corrected and collapsed into unique sequences by a nearest-neighbor algorithm in which closely related sequences were merged to remove PCR and sequencing errors. V, D and J gene segments were assigned by aligning CDR3 sequences to IMGT reference sequences. Each retained sequence needed at least a six-nucleotide match to both a V gene segment and a J gene segment. A rearrangement was called productive if the CDR3 had no stop codons and remained in frame with V and J, and every other rearrangement was called non-productive. Following IMGT convention, CDR3 was defined as the stretch from the second conserved V-encoded cysteine up to the conserved J-encoded phenylalanine. In an earlier analysis of more than 550 of the donors, sequences lacking an unambiguous match to a single V gene segment were excluded. In an earlier analysis of approximately 610 of the donors, V segments were called functional above 56.7% productive rearrangements and were called segregating when the between-donor standard deviation exceeded 5%. A statistical classification framework was built to diagnose cytomegalovirus status from the catalog of TCR beta chain sequences. In a later analysis, TCR nucleotide sequences were compared against IMGT/GENE-DB human TR gene sequences so that V and J genes could be assigned. Using the TCRdist pipeline, a later analysis assigned CDR3 sequences along with most-parsimonious VDJ recombination scenarios. In a later analysis, each TCR beta chain was defined by its CDR3 amino acid sequence together with its V-gene family, and reads without a unique V-gene family were excluded. As a way to deal with suspected cross-contamination and a sequencing artifact, a later analysis dropped 450 to 600 nucleotide sequences that were highly shared and had low generation probability. In a later analysis, a clonal expansion index was calculated for each public chain from normalized within-repertoire ranks of inferred template counts. In a later analysis, generation probabilities were computed with a VDJ recombination model fitted to out-of-frame rearrangements, and the resulting probabilities were checked against IGoR. In a later analysis, hypergeometric tests were used to score TCR-TCR, TCR-HLA and TCR-CMV co-occurrence, with a repertoire-size bias correction applied to TCR pairs. In a later analysis, false discovery rates were estimated by permuting HLA or CMV assignments 20 times. In a later analysis, co-occurring TCRs were grouped using DBSCAN, and TCRdist sequence similarity was added for clustering within HLA-allele-positive subsets. Co-occurrence clustering excluded repertoires with fewer than 30,000 or more than 120,000 public chains, plus five with anomalous nucleotide sharing. As stored in TCRdb, this immuneACCESS dataset retains in-frame rearrangements with V and J assigned. A fraction of the clones does not appear; measured against another copy, unresolved V genes explain less than half of the discrepancy, and the remainder lacks a known reason. V, J and clone size are taken as reported in that table, and D and trimming were inferred from the DNA itself. This sample holds some 180,000 clones; 75% to 85% were observed only once. 1.4% to 1.5% of the sample is taken by the ten largest.

The chain is made from TRBV9 and TRBJ2-2; 6 matching bases give a weak D call of TRBD2. The clonotype originates from a man aged 18-30 years in good health and CMV-seronegative. Sequenced sample: PBMCs. The bases are TGTGCCAGCAGCGCACAGACTAGTCCTACCGGGGAGCTGTTTTTT. Translated, this gives CASSAQTSPTGELFF.